A selection of T cell receptor beta chains follows, all from one sample in a study of T cell repertoires in cytomegalovirus infection. No cognate antigen is known for these TCRs. Each CDR3 protein is one row after TCRdb ran MiXCR on the reads. The table has hundreds of thousands of distinct CDR3 sequences, approximately 31% seen once. The sequencing here drew on cultured CD8+ T cells from PBMCs, taken from culture after CMV antigen stimulation. All receptors come from a human donor in good health (CMV status not recorded). Some clones in this sample may be carry-over from other donors' samples. Both conserved end residues are trimmed from each CDR3. A D gene is named only where the DNA matches it firmly. Rows give clone size only sometimes, using once, few, many, or a class for an expanded clone.

abundance | j_gene | d_gene | v_gene | CDR3aa
NA | TRBJ2-7 | NA | TRBV12-3/TRBV12-4 | ASIPSGGGEASYEQY
NA | TRBJ2-1 | TRBD2 | TRBV9 | ASSARLAWEQF
NA | TRBJ1-4 | NA | TRBV19 | ASSFQSGPNEKLF
many | TRBJ1-1 | NA | TRBV7-6 | ASSEAPRIAMNTEAF
NA | TRBJ1-3 | TRBD1 | TRBV7-4 | ASSSGGRGLGNTIY
once | TRBJ2-7 | NA | TRBV28 | ASGFFGGGMEQY
few | TRBJ1-2 | NA | TRBV10-3 | AISEGGEGRYGYT
NA | TRBJ1-2 | NA | TRBV7-9 | ASSLHREEGYT
NA | TRBJ1-1 | NA | TRBV29-1 | SVELQGSRAAF
few | TRBJ1-2 | NA | TRBV6-1 | ASSPEWGSTNYGYT
few | TRBJ2-7 | NA | TRBV27 | ATWGPYEQY
few | TRBJ2-7 | TRBD1 | TRBV27 | ASSLTGGLYEQY
NA | TRBJ2-5 | NA | TRBV10-3 | AISEGGETQY
NA | TRBJ1-1 | NA | TRBV7-4 | ANSSWGREAF
NA | TRBJ1-2 | NA | TRBV6-5 | ASSYGAGVYGYT
NA | TRBJ2-5 | NA | TRBV6-5 | ASSLYQGNQETQY
few | TRBJ1-1 | TRBD1 | TRBV7-9 | ASSPPGTGQRTEAF
NA | TRBJ2-3 | NA | TRBV6-1 | ASRGFYGDTQY
few | TRBJ1-2 | TRBD1 | TRBV6-2/TRBV6-3 | ASSPSGTGRGYT
few | TRBJ2-2 | TRBD1 | TRBV7-9 | ASSTGQGASGELF
few | TRBJ2-7 | NA | TRBV12-3/TRBV12-4 | ASSWGTTYEQY
few | TRBJ2-1 | NA | TRBV19 | ASSIKKYNEQF
once | TRBJ2-7 | NA | TRBV20-1 | SAKGLWQGSDEQY
many | TRBJ1-1 | NA | TRBV12-5 | ASGLTGGFEAF
NA | TRBJ1-1 | TRBD1 | TRBV7-2 | ASSSPPGGWQAF
few | TRBJ2-5 | TRBD2 | TRBV6-5 | ASSSGGGSIKTQY
few | TRBJ1-6 | NA | TRBV7-9 | ASKGGTASPLH